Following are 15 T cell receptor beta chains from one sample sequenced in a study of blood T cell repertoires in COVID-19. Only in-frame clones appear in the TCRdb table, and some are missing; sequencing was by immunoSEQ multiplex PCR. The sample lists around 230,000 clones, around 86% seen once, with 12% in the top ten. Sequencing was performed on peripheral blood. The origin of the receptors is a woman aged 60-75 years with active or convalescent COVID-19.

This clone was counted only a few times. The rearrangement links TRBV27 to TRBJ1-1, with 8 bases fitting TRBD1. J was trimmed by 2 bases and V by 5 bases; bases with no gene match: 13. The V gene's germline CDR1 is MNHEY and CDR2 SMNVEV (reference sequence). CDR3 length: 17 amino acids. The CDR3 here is CASSPRAGGKINTEAFF. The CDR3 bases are TGTGCCAGCAGTCCCCGGGCAGGGGGCAAAATAAACACTGAAGCTTTCTTT.

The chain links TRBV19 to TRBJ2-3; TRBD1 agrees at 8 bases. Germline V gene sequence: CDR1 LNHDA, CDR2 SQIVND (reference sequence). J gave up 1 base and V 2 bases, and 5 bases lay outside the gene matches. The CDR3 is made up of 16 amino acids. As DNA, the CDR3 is TGTGCCAGTAGTATACAGGGGGCTGGAGGCACAGATACGCAGTATTTT. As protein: CASSIQGAGGTDTQYF.

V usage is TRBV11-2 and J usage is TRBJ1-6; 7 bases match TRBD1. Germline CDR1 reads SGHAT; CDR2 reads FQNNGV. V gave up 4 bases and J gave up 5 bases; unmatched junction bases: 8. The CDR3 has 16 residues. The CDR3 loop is CASSSDRASNNSPLHF. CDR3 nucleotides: TGTGCCAGCAGCTCCGACAGGGCCTCTAATAATTCACCCCTCCACTTT.

The CDR3 sequence is CASSQESGTYGYTF. The CDR3, as DNA: TGCGCCAGCAGCCAAGAGTCGGGTACCTATGGCTACACCTTC. The chain links TRBV4-1 to TRBJ1-2; no clear D gene. The germline V gene encodes CDR1 MGHRA and CDR2 YSYEKL. V was shortened by 0 bases and J by 4 bases, with 9 bases between the two germline ends. The CDR3 totals 14 residues.

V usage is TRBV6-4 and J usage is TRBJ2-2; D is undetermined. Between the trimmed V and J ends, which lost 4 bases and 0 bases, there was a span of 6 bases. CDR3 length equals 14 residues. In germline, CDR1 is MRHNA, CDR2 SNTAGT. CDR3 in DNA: TGTGCCAGCAGTGTTGCGTCGAACACCGGGGAGCTGTTTTTT. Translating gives CASSVASNTGELFF.

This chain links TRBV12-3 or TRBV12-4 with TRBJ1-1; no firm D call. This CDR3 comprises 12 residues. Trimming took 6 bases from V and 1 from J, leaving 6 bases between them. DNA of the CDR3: TGTGCCAGCAGACGGGGGAACACTGAAGCTTTCTTT. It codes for CASRRGNTEAFF.

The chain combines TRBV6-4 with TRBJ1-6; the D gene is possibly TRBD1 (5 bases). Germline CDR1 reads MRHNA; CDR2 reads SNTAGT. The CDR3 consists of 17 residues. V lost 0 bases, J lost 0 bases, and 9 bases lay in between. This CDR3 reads CASSDSSRDSYNSPLHF. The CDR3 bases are TGTGCCAGCAGTGACTCTTCCAGGGACTCCTATAATTCACCCCTCCACTTT.

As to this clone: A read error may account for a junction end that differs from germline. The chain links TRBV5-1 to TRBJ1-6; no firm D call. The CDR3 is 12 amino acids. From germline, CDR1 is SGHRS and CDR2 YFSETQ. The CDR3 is CASSLDGRPGLF. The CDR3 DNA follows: TGCGCCAGCAGCTTGGATGGTCGGCCAGGCCTTTTT.

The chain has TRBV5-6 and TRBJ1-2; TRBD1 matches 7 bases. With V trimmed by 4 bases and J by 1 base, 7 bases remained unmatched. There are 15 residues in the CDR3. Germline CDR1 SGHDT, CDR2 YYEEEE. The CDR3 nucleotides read TGTGCCAGCAGCATAGGGGGCTTTGGTAACTATGGCTACACCTTC. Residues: CASSIGGFGNYGYTF.

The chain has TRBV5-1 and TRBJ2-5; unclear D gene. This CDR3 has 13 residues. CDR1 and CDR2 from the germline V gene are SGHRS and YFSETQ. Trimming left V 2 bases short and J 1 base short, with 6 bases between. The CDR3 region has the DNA TGCGCCAGCAGCTTCCCCTCCCAAGAGACCCAGTACTTC. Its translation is CASSFPSQETQYF.

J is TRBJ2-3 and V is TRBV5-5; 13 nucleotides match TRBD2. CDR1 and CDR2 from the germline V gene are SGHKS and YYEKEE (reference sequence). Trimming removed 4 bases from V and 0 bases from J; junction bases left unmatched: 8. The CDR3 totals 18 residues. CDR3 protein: CASSAGLAGVISTDTQYF. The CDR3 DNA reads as TGTGCCAGCAGCGCAGGACTAGCGGGGGTAATTAGCACAGATACGCAGTATTTT.

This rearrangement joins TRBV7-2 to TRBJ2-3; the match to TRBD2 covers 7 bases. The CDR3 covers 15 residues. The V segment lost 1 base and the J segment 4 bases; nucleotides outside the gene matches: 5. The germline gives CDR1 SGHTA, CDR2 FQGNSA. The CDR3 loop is CASSLVRAGPDTQYF. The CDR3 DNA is TGTGCCAGCAGCTTAGTTAGAGCGGGGCCAGATACGCAGTATTTT.

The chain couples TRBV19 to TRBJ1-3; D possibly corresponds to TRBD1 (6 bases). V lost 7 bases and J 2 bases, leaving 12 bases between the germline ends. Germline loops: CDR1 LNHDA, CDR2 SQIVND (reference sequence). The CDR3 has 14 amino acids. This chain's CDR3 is CASKDQGTGNTIYF. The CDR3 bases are TGTGCCAGTAAGGATCAGGGGACTGGAAACACCATATATTTT.

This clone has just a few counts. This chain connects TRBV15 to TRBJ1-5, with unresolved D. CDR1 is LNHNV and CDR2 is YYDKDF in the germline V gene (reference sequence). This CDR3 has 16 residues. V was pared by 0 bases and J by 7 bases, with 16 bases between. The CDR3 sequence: CATSRDSARESQPQHF. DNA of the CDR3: TGTGCCACCAGCAGAGACTCTGCCCGGGAATCCCAGCCCCAGCATTTT.

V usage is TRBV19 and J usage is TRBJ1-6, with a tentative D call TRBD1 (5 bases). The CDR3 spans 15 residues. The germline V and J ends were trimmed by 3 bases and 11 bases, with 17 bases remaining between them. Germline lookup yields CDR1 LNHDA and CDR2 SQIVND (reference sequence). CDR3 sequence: CASSMDHGRGTPLHF. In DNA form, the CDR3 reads TGTGCCAGTAGTATGGATCATGGGCGGGGGACACCCCTCCACTTT.